This is a list of T cell receptor beta chains from one sample in a study of Graves' ophthalmopathy and Graves' hyperthyroidism. TCRdb independently ran MiXCR on the multiplex PCR reads; one entry per CDR3 protein. The table shows around 520,000 distinct CDR3 sequences, with less than 40% occurring only once. The specimen sequenced was peripheral blood or thyroid tissue (not recorded which). All receptors come from an adult man with Graves' hyperthyroidism. Both conserved end residues are part of each CDR3.

TRBJ2-1,TRBV24-1,CATSNGAGGFYNEQFF
TRBJ2-6,TRBV7-9,CASSRRANVLTF
TRBJ2-5,TRBV5-8,CASSGRAGGETQYF
TRBJ2-5,TRBV5-6,CASSLGGVDSHF
TRBJ1-4,TRBV14,CASSRQGPGEKLFF
TRBJ2-6,TRBV4-2,CASSQEFGTGTSGANVLTF
TRBJ2-5,TRBV20-1,CSAREIRGWGETQYF
TRBJ1-1,TRBV14,CASSQDQTWRMNTEAFF
TRBJ2-5,TRBV20-1,CSASRLAGEETQYF
TRBJ1-6,TRBV7-2,CASSLTGGYNSPLHF
TRBJ2-3,TRBV12-3/TRBV12-4,CASSSSTRADTQYF
TRBJ2-5,TRBV2,CASRAGMGETQYF
TRBJ1-1,TRBV2,CASTYDRASTEAFF
TRBJ1-1,TRBV9,CASSVVEDTEAFF
TRBJ2-7,TRBV9,CASRQADYKQYF
TRBJ2-5,TRBV2,CASSEDRQETQYF
TRBJ1-5,TRBV14,CASSPWAPSPQHF
TRBJ2-7,TRBV7-9,CASSLRDRGIHEQYF
TRBJ1-2,TRBV29-1,CSVEGGPYGYTF
TRBJ2-7,TRBV13,CASSLFAPGPYEQYF
TRBJ1-4,TRBV7-2,CASSHGTTNEKLFF
TRBJ1-4,TRBV7-3,CASSPHGTGPEKLFF
NA,TRBV7-8,CASNPLGGSYNEQFF
TRBJ2-7,TRBV12-3/TRBV12-4,CASSSGQGVDLEQYF
TRBJ2-5,TRBV7-7,CASSRAPDATQYF
TRBJ2-5,TRBV6-6,CASSWSLTSGQETQYF
TRBJ1-4,TRBV24-1,CATSETGSATNEKLFF
TRBJ2-7,TRBV6-5,CASSKLAASEQYF
TRBJ1-1,TRBV10-1,CASSESTRENTEAFF
TRBJ2-3,TRBV7-8,CASSLADPWTDTQYF
TRBJ2-7,TRBV29-1,CSVLDASYEQYF
TRBJ2-7,TRBV28,CASSYAVGTGSSYEQYF
TRBJ2-5,TRBV7-7,CASSPTPGETQYF
TRBJ1-4,TRBV20-1,CSARDVAEGNEKLFF
TRBJ2-5,TRBV7-2,CASSLEAGWQETQYF
TRBJ2-7,TRBV7-2,CASSLGWLAGRYNEQYF
TRBJ1-1,TRBV6-5,CASTTDSEAFF
TRBJ2-7,TRBV24-1,CATSDLATEWPTYEQYF
TRBJ1-4,TRBV2,CASSEFGGQGGGKLFF
TRBJ2-1,TRBV29-1,CSVDRQLYNEQFF
TRBJ2-7,TRBV6-2/TRBV6-3,CASSSAAGGPTFEQYF
TRBJ1-5,TRBV7-9,CASSLVANQPQHF
TRBJ2-5,TRBV2,CASSDLGGATETQYF
TRBJ2-7,TRBV12-3/TRBV12-4,CASSPTGGSGRTYEQYF
TRBJ1-1,TRBV29-1,CSVGDSGNTNTEAFF
TRBJ1-4,TRBV25-1,CASATSGGTNEKLFF
TRBJ1-6,TRBV5-4,CASSLKGRGDSPLHF
TRBJ2-7,TRBV20-1,CSAIGDLGEQYF
TRBJ2-2,TRBV18,CASSPSSDGTGELFF
TRBJ1-5,TRBV24-1,CATSDSGFSQPQHF
TRBJ2-5,TRBV24-1,CATSGQGQGRETQYF
TRBJ1-1,TRBV15,CATSNDREGDTEAFF
TRBJ2-7,TRBV6-6,CASSYSAGGSYEQYF
TRBJ2-7,TRBV7-2,CASSLLGNTGELYF
TRBJ2-5,TRBV20-1,CSAGVSGGFEETQYF
NA,TRBV19,CASRSGTSGNEQFF
TRBJ2-7,TRBV11-3,CASSSAGGDEQYF
TRBJ2-7,TRBV9,CASSVRGQGTYERYF
TRBJ2-3,TRBV24-1,CATSAGRTDTQYF
TRBJ2-6,TRBV12-3/TRBV12-4,CASSFIRVSSGANVLTF